The 5 T cell receptor beta chains reported below all come from one sample, sequenced in a study of human versus mouse CDR3 diversity and MHC coevolution. The protocol was immunoSEQ multiplex PCR, while the TCRdb copy is restricted to in-frame clones and leaves out a portion. The repertoire consists of about 83,000 clones, with about nine tenths occurring once and the leading ten covering over 0.12%. Material: naive CD4+ T cells from blood. Subset specified: CD45RO-negative CD62L-positive naive CD4 T cells. The receptors were sampled from a person aged 25 to 75 in good health.

The J gene is TRBJ1-1, the V gene TRBV5-1; perhaps TRBD1 as D (6 bases). Germline V gene lookup returns CDR1 SGHRS and CDR2 YFSETQ. V dropped 5 bases and J dropped 4 bases, with 12 bases sitting between them. This CDR3 contains 13 residues. CDR3: CASRAGAVTEAFF. Written as DNA, the CDR3 is TGCGCCAGCAGAGCGGGGGCGGTCACTGAAGCTTTCTTT.

This clone showed up just a few times. In DNA, the CDR3 is TGTGCCAGCAGTGAAGACGCGGTGAGAGGTTACGAGCAGTACTTC. It codes for CASSEDAVRGYEQYF. This chain connects TRBV6-1 to TRBJ2-7; D not resolved. The CDR3 totals 15 residues. Germline values: CDR1 MNHNS, CDR2 SASEGT. The ends were cut back, 1 base at V and 4 bases at J, with 14 bases in the middle.

The chain is built from TRBV6-6 and TRBJ2-5; D not resolved. The end of the DNA fits TRBJ2-7 better, so the J call may be wrong. This CDR3 region has 16 residues. Germline V lookup: CDR1 MNHNY, CDR2 SVGAGI (reference sequence). The CDR3 nucleotides are TGTGCCAGCAGTTACCGTGACGCTGTTTATAACTACGAGCAGTACTTC. As protein: CASSYRDAVYNYEQYF.

The genes are TRBV6-6 and TRBJ2-5; 8 bases are a match to TRBD2. CDR1 is MNHNY and CDR2 is SVGAGI in the germline V gene (reference sequence). CDR3 length: 16 amino acids. The trim removed 2 bases at V and 5 bases at J, leaving 10 bases unmatched. The CDR3 region is CASSYGIAGSSETQYF. The CDR3 nucleotides read TGTGCCAGCAGTTACGGCATAGCGGGAAGTAGTGAGACCCAGTACTTC.

The chain couples TRBV19 to TRBJ2-6; the match to TRBD1 covers 8 bases. CDR1 and CDR2 (germline): LNHDA, SQIVND (reference sequence). Germline trimming cut 5 bases from V and 0 bases from J; bases unmatched to any gene: 6. The CDR3 sequence is 17 residues long. The CDR3 loop reads CASSSGTGNSGANVLTF. The CDR3, as DNA: TGTGCCAGTAGTTCCGGGACAGGAAACTCTGGGGCCAACGTCCTGACTTTC.